The source of this TCR beta chain is a study of T cell changes during pregnancy in multiple sclerosis. Germline V gene lookup returns CDR1 MNHNS and CDR2 SASEGT. The CDR3 length is 14 residues. After removal of 3 bases from V and 2 bases from J, the junction contained 2 bases not matched to a gene. Assay: immunoSEQ multiplex PCR; the TCRdb copy retains only in-frame clones and omits some. Of around 30,000 clones listed, about 90% are singletons. The chain is built from TRBV6-1 and TRBJ2-7; 9 nucleotides align to TRBD2. The source material was CD8+ T cells from peripheral blood mononuclear cells, sampled before pregnancy. This receptor was obtained from a female donor with multiple sclerosis, enrolled in a pregnancy study. CDR3 amino acids: CASSELAGPYEQYF. The CDR3 nucleotides are TGTGCCAGCAGTGAGCTAGCGGGACCCTACGAGCAGTACTTC.